Listed here are 19 T cell receptor beta chains from one sample, sequenced in a study of regulatory T cells in long-lasting Graves disease. iRepertoire HTBI primers and Arm-PCR of CDR3 regions built TCR beta libraries. One entry per CDR3 protein results from TCRdb running MiXCR on the multiplex PCR reads. The sample includes fewer than 550,000 distinct CDR3 sequences, 15% to 20% seen only once; the top ten take roughly 25%. Described time point: newly diagnosed GD, antithyroid drugs for less than 3 months. Researchers made the TCR library from RNA that was extracted from PBMCs. The data were also submitted as part of a second study, on T cells in Graves' hyperthyroidism and ophthalmopathy.

The sequencing here drew on peripheral blood mononuclear cells (PBMCs), taken at new diagnosis, from a patient treated with antithyroid drugs. The receptors come from a woman aged 35-65 years with Graves disease.

V is TRBV15 and J is TRBJ1-1; D might be TRBD1 (6 bases). V was cut by 3 bases and J by 5 bases, with 16 bases left in between. This CDR3 is 15 amino acids long. Germline V lookup: CDR1 LNHNV, CDR2 YYDKDF (reference sequence). CDR3 nucleotide sequence: TGTGCCACCAGCAGCGAAGGGGGAATGAGGACTGAAGCTTTCTTT. Its protein product is CATSSEGGMRTEAFF.

A word on this clonotype: Just one base apart from a much larger clone, this may be a read error. The rearrangement uses TRBV2 and TRBJ2-3; D ambiguous. Matching the DNA end better, TRBJ2-5 makes the J call doubtful. The germline gives CDR1 SNHLY, CDR2 FYNNEI. This CDR3 has 11 residues. The CDR3 DNA follows: TGTGCCAGCGGACCGAAGGGGACCCAGTACTTC. It encodes CASGPKGTQYF.

This clonotype occurred many times. The chain uses TRBV6-1 and TRBJ2-5, with D perhaps matching TRBD1 or TRBD2 (5 bases each). This CDR3 region has 15 residues. The germline CDR1 and CDR2 sequences are MNHNS and SASEGT. V shed 7 bases and J shed 0 bases, with 15 bases lying between them. This CDR3 reads CASTKYGTDQETQYF. CDR3 coding DNA: TGTGCCAGCACCAAATACGGGACGGACCAAGAGACCCAGTACTTC.

This clonotype was seen at least ten times. The rearrangement uses TRBV5-1 and TRBJ2-7; TRBD1 agrees at 8 bases. From germline, CDR1 is SGHRS and CDR2 YFSETQ. Trimming took 0 bases from V and 0 from J; bases not matched to a gene: 5. This CDR3 is built from 16 residues. This CDR3 reads CASSLAAGGGSYEQYF. In DNA, the CDR3 is TGCGCCAGCAGCTTGGCGGCAGGGGGCGGCTCCTACGAGCAGTACTTC. The full variable domain, rest sourced from reference TRBV5-1 and TRBJ2-7, is KAGVTQTPRYLIKTRGQQVTLSCSPISGHRSVSWYQQTPGQGLQFLFEYFSETQRNKGNFPGRFSGRQFSNSRSEMNVSTLELGDSALYLCASSLAAGGGSYEQYFGPGTRLTVT.

This clonotype showed up just a few times. V is TRBV3-1 and J is TRBJ1-2, with D maybe TRBD1 (5 bases). Germline CDR1 is LGHDT and CDR2 is YNNKEL (reference sequence). Between the trimmed V and J ends, which lost 4 bases and 7 bases, there was a span of 16 bases. The CDR3 runs to 14 residues. The CDR3 region is CASSPAGRASGYTF. In DNA, the CDR3 is TGTGCCAGCAGCCCCGCGGGCAGGGCTTCTGGCTACACCTTC.

In its sample, this clonotype was seen many times. This chain connects TRBV3-1 to TRBJ1-6, with D unclear. Trimming took off 5 bases at V and 6 bases at J, with 11 bases between the two ends. Per the germline V gene, CDR1 is LGHDT and CDR2 is YNNKEL (reference sequence). The CDR3 is 14 amino acids. In nucleotides, the CDR3 is TGTGCCAGCAGCGCGACGGCCGTTAATTCACCCCTCCACTTT. Translating it yields CASSATAVNSPLHF.

This rearrangement joins TRBV5-1 to TRBJ1-1, with D unclear. This CDR3 is built from 15 residues. V was trimmed by 5 bases and J by 1 base, leaving 15 bases between them. Germline V gives CDR1 SGHRS, CDR2 YFSETQ. This CDR3 is CASRPRHDPNTEAFF. The CDR3 DNA sequence: TGCGCCAGCAGACCTAGACACGACCCGAACACTGAAGCTTTCTTT.

V and J are TRBV6-4 and TRBJ2-1, with a possible D match to TRBD1 (6 bases). This CDR3 is 14 amino acids long. Trimming took off 5 bases at V and 6 bases at J, with 14 bases between the two ends. Germline CDR1 and CDR2: MRHNA and SNTAGT. CDR3 nucleotides: TGTGCCAGCAGTCCCTGGGACACCTCCAATGAGCAGTTCTTC. Its protein product is CASSPWDTSNEQFF.

This clonotype was seen at least ten times. J is TRBJ1-5 and V is TRBV2; D is undetermined. The germline V gene encodes CDR1 SNHLY and CDR2 FYNNEI. The V and J ends lost 7 bases and 3 bases respectively, with 10 bases between them. The CDR3 loop spans 13 amino acids. As DNA, the CDR3 is TGTGCCAGCAAAGGACCGATCAATCAGCCCCAGCATTTT. Its translation is CASKGPINQPQHF.

This clonotype was detected only once. A much larger clone differs from this one at a single base, so this may be a read error. The chain links TRBV3-1 to TRBJ1-2; D call uncertain. The CDR3 has 12 amino acids. From germline, CDR1 is LGHDT and CDR2 YNNKEL (reference sequence). V was trimmed by 0 bases and J by 6 bases, leaving 5 bases between them. The CDR3 region is CASSQERHGYTF. The CDR3 coding sequence is TGTGCCAGCAGCCAAGAGCGACATGGCTACACCTTC.

This clonotype was counted a few times. The CDR3 sequence: CATATSGETQYF. Written as DNA, the CDR3 is TGTGCCACCGCGACTAGCGGAGAGACCCAGTACTTC. The V gene is TRBV10-3, the J gene TRBJ2-5, with 9 nucleotides matching TRBD2. CDR1 is ENHRY and CDR2 is SYGVKD in the germline V gene. This CDR3 region has 12 residues. V lost 10 bases to trimming and J lost 4 bases; unmatched junction nucleotides: 4.

This clonotype was counted ten times or more. This chain links TRBV11-2 with TRBJ1-1; tentatively, D is TRBD1 (6 bases). The CDR3 totals 14 residues. Trimming stripped 5 bases from V and 1 base from J, with 11 bases between. In germline, CDR1 is SGHAT, CDR2 FQNNGV. This CDR3 reads CASSVGHQNTEAFF. The CDR3, as DNA: TGTGCCAGCAGCGTGGGACACCAGAACACTGAAGCTTTCTTT.

This clonotype was seen only a few times. The V and J genes are TRBV9 and TRBJ2-2; D not certain. The germline V gene encodes CDR1 SGDLS and CDR2 YYNGEE. With 0 bases removed from V and 7 bases from J, the gap between germline ends came to 13 bases. This CDR3 is built from 15 residues. CDR3 sequence: CASSVGLGRSGELFF. Here the CDR3 DNA reads TGTGCCAGCAGCGTAGGTCTAGGGCGGAGCGGGGAGCTGTTTTTT.

This clonotype was counted many times. The chain links TRBV30 to TRBJ1-1, with 9 bases identical to TRBD1. CDR1 is GTSNPN, CDR2 SVGIG, per germline (reference sequence). V lost 4 bases and J lost 2; bases outside the gene matches: 8. The CDR3 length is 15 residues. CDR3 bases: TGTGCCTGGAATGACAGGGGGAGAGGAAACACTGAAGCTTTCTTT. Residues: CAWNDRGRGNTEAFF.

Details on this clonotype: With a much larger clone just one base away, this may be a read error. The missing conserved phenylalanine or tryptophan at the end of this CDR3 makes a read error likely. This sequence joins TRBV3-1 and TRBJ2-3; no clear D gene. CDR1 and CDR2 (germline): LGHDT, YNNKEL (reference sequence). Between the trimmed V and J ends, which lost 0 bases and 0 bases, there was a span of 7 bases. This CDR3 region has 15 residues. The CDR3 loop reads CASSQEAESTDTQYV. The CDR3 bases are TGTGCCAGCAGCCAAGAGGCAGAAAGCACAGATACGCAGTATGTT.

This clonotype has more than one count but fewer than ten. The V call is TRBV12-3 or TRBV12-4, the J call TRBJ2-7; D perhaps matches TRBD1 (5 bases). The CDR3 contains 11 residues. Trimming took 4 bases from V and 6 from J, leaving 7 bases between them. CDR3 nucleotide sequence: TGTGCCAGCAGTTCGACAGCCGAGCAGTACTTC. Its translation is CASSSTAEQYF.

The V gene is TRBV3-1, the J gene TRBJ2-3; D is unclear. Trimming took off 1 base at V and 2 bases at J, with 13 bases between the two ends. The CDR3 has 16 residues. CDR1 LGHDT and CDR2 YNNKEL come from the germline V gene (reference sequence). CDR3 in DNA: TGTGCCAGCAGCCAAGGCACTCCCTCTAACACAGATACGCAGTATTTT. Residues: CASSQGTPSNTDTQYF.

This chain connects TRBV19 to TRBJ2-1, with 9 bases aligning to TRBD2. The V segment lost 2 bases and the J segment 6 bases; nucleotides outside the gene matches: 2. Germline lookup yields CDR1 LNHDA and CDR2 SQIVND (reference sequence). This CDR3 contains 14 residues. The CDR3 sequence is CASSIQAGGNEQFF. In DNA, the CDR3 is TGTGCCAGTAGTATACAAGCGGGGGGCAATGAGCAGTTCTTC.

This chain links TRBV7-9 with TRBJ2-3; 8 bases agree with TRBD2. CDR3 length: 17 residues. Germline loops: CDR1 SEHNR, CDR2 FQNEAQ (reference sequence). J lost 0 bases, V lost 5 bases, and 10 bases had no gene match. The CDR3 DNA sequence: TGTGCCAGCAGCATAACTTCTAGCGGGCTAAGCACAGATACGCAGTATTTT. As protein: CASSITSSGLSTDTQYF.